Presented here are 19 T cell receptor beta chains from one specimen sequenced in a study of blood T cell repertoires in COVID-19. TCRdb's copy holds only in-frame clones and misses some; the assay was immunoSEQ multiplex PCR. The table records nearly 300,000 clones, around nine tenths of them present only once. Material: PBMCs or T cells enriched from blood (not recorded which). The source is a woman in her forties or fifties who had been exposed to COVID-19.

This chain joins TRBV28 and TRBJ2-3; 7 bases match TRBD2. Trimming cost V 6 bases and J 6 bases; bases outside gene matches: 15. The germline V gene has CDR1 MDHEN and CDR2 SYDVKM. This CDR3 has 16 amino acids. In nucleotides, the CDR3 is TGTGCCAGCAGGTCGACTATGGGCGGGGGAGGGGATACGCAGTATTTT. Translated: CASRSTMGGGGDTQYF.

The chain combines TRBV7-8 with TRBJ1-2; D unclear. With 1 base removed from V and 8 bases from J, the gap between germline ends came to 11 bases. Looked up from germline, CDR1 is SGHVS and CDR2 is FQNEAQ. This CDR3 is built from 13 residues. The CDR3 nucleotides are TGTGCCAGCAGCTTAGATGGCCGGCGGGGCTACACCTTC. It codes for CASSLDGRRGYTF.

The CDR3 loop is CASSADRGGEQYF. For the CDR3, the DNA is TGTGCCAGCAGTGCTGACAGGGGGGGCGAGCAGTACTTC. The chain is built from TRBV2 and TRBJ2-7; the match to TRBD1 covers 9 bases. This CDR3 contains 13 residues. With 4 bases clipped from V and 6 bases from J, the junction kept 4 bases outside the gene matches. Per the germline V gene, CDR1 is SNHLY and CDR2 is FYNNEI.

The V call is TRBV28, the J call TRBJ1-2; 7 bases align to TRBD1. J was trimmed by 4 bases and V by 7 bases; bases with no gene match: 6. CDR3 length equals 13 residues. Germline CDR1 is MDHEN and CDR2 is SYDVKM. The CDR3 DNA follows: TGTGCCAGCACCATGGACAGGCTCTATGGCTACACCTTC. Amino acid sequence: CASTMDRLYGYTF.

The genes are TRBV5-6 and TRBJ2-4; tentatively, D is TRBD1 (6 bases). The CDR3 runs 16 residues. From germline, CDR1 is SGHDT and CDR2 YYEEEE. Trimming removed 3 bases at V and 1 base at J, with 14 bases between. The CDR3 DNA is TGTGCCAGCAGCTCTGCAGGGGTGATGGCCAAAAACATTCAGTACTTC. It translates to CASSSAGVMAKNIQYF.

This chain uses TRBV19 with TRBJ2-2; 9 positions match TRBD1. Germline CDR1 is LNHDA and CDR2 is SQIVND (reference sequence). The V segment lost 2 bases and the J segment 4 bases; nucleotides outside the gene matches: 2. CDR3 length: 15 residues. The CDR3 nucleotides read TGTGCCAGTAGTATAAGACAGGGGGTCACCGGGGAGCTGTTTTTT. Translation: CASSIRQGVTGELFF.

The rearrangement joins TRBV27 to TRBJ2-2; 7 bases map to TRBD2. J gave up 5 bases and V 0 bases, and 3 bases lay outside the gene matches. CDR1 and CDR2 (germline): MNHEY, SMNVEV (reference sequence). The CDR3 has 15 amino acids. The CDR3 protein is CASSLSPGGTGELFF. CDR3 coding DNA: TGTGCCAGCAGTTTATCTCCGGGAGGAACCGGGGAGCTGTTTTTT.

This sequence joins TRBV3-1 (or the pseudogene TRBV3-2) and TRBJ2-5; possible D gene TRBD2, 5 bases. Germline V gene lookup returns CDR1 LGHDT and CDR2 YNNKEL (reference sequence). V shed 1 base and J shed 1 base, with 10 bases lying between them. The CDR3 covers 15 residues. The CDR3 DNA sequence: TGTGCCAGCAGCCAAGCACTAGTCCTCCAAGAGACCCAGTACTTC. Translation gives CASSQALVLQETQYF.

This chain joins TRBV5-1 and TRBJ2-3; maybe TRBD1 (5 bases). The V gene lost 0 bases and the J gene lost 15 bases, with 14 bases spanning the gap. This CDR3 spans 12 amino acids. Germline V gene lookup returns CDR1 SGHRS and CDR2 YFSETQ. For the CDR3, the DNA is TGCGCCAGCAGCTTGGAGTCCAGGGAACGTTATTTT. As protein: CASSLESRERYF.

The chain has TRBV20-1 and TRBJ1-2, with D possibly TRBD1 on 5 matching bases. Trimming took 3 bases from V and 2 from J, leaving 16 bases between them. This CDR3 comprises 15 residues. CDR1 DFQATT and CDR2 SNEGSKA come from the germline V gene (reference sequence). The CDR3 DNA reads TGCAGTGCTAGTTCATATCGGGGGTCCAACTATGGCTACACCTTC. This encodes CSASSYRGSNYGYTF.

This clone was recorded once. This chain joins TRBV28 and TRBJ2-7, with no clear D. This CDR3 comprises 15 residues. The germline gives CDR1 MDHEN, CDR2 SYDVKM. V was clipped by 5 bases and J by 5 bases, with 19 bases between them. The CDR3 sequence: CASSPLESWSHEQYF. CDR3 sequence (DNA): TGTGCCAGCAGTCCACTGGAATCTTGGAGCCACGAGCAGTACTTC.

This chain joins TRBV6-5 and TRBJ2-7; D uncertain. The CDR3 extends over 13 amino acids. From germline, CDR1 is MNHEY and CDR2 SVGAGI. Trimming removed 6 bases at V and 6 bases at J, with 15 bases between. The CDR3 DNA is TGTGCCAGCAGATCCCCGGGTTCCAGCGAGCAGTACTTC. Its translation is CASRSPGSSEQYF.

Only a few counts were recorded for this clone. V usage is TRBV28 and J usage is TRBJ2-7; D possibly corresponds to TRBD2 (6 bases). V was cut by 7 bases and J by 4 bases, with 17 bases left in between. The CDR3 contains 14 residues. Germline V gene lookup returns CDR1 MDHEN and CDR2 SYDVKM. Here the CDR3 reads CASTGEDWRYEQYF. As DNA, the CDR3 is TGTGCCAGCACCGGGGAGGACTGGAGGTACGAGCAGTACTTC. Complete variable domain (other parts from reference TRBV28 and TRBJ2-7): DVKVTQSSRYLVKRTGEKVFLECVQDMDHENMFWYRQDPGLGLRLIYFSYDVKMKEKGDIPEGYSVSREKKERFSLILESASTNQTSMYLCASTGEDWRYEQYFGPGTRLTVT.

The CDR3 region has the DNA TGTGCCAGCAGCTGGGGACAGATGAACACTGAAGCTTTCTTT. As protein: CASSWGQMNTEAFF. The genes are TRBV3-1 (or the pseudogene TRBV3-2) and TRBJ1-1; 7 bases align to TRBD1. With 5 bases clipped from V and 0 bases from J, the junction kept 3 bases outside the gene matches. Germline lookup yields CDR1 LGHDT and CDR2 YNNKEL (reference sequence). The CDR3 consists of 14 residues.

This clone was detected once. The chain employs TRBV12-3 or TRBV12-4 and TRBJ2-7; a possible D gene is TRBD1 (6 bases). V was trimmed by 8 bases and J by 3 bases, leaving 14 bases between them. There are 13 residues in the CDR3. The chain's CDR3 is CASAKAGVYEQYF. CDR3 nucleotide sequence: TGTGCCAGCGCCAAGGCAGGGGTCTACGAGCAGTACTTC.

The chain joins TRBV28 to TRBJ2-7, with 9 bases aligning to TRBD2. From germline, CDR1 is MDHEN and CDR2 SYDVKM. The CDR3 is 14 residues long. Trimming cost V 3 bases and J 5 bases; bases outside gene matches: 5. The CDR3 DNA reads TGTGCCAGCAGTTTGGGCGGGGGGGCTAACGAGCAGTACTTC. It specifies CASSLGGGANEQYF.

This chain links TRBV6-5 with TRBJ1-1, with a possible D match to TRBD1 (5 bases). V lost 7 bases and J lost 1, with 10 bases in between. The CDR3 spans 13 residues. The V gene's germline CDR1 is MNHEY and CDR2 SVGAGI. CDR3 sequence: CASTPDTNTEAFF. DNA of the CDR3: TGTGCCAGCACGCCGGACACGAACACTGAAGCTTTCTTT.

The chain combines TRBV19 with TRBJ1-5; 8 bases line up with TRBD1. V was clipped by 4 bases and J by 3 bases; unmatched bases: 11. Germline CDR1 and CDR2: LNHDA and SQIVND (reference sequence). The CDR3 totals 17 residues. The CDR3: CASSTIDRGGPNQPQHF. The CDR3 bases are TGTGCCAGTAGTACTATCGACAGGGGCGGCCCCAATCAGCCCCAGCATTTT.

With regard to this clone: One end of the junction varies from germline; a read error may be responsible. The chain links TRBV19 to TRBJ1-5; the match to TRBD1 covers 10 bases. Germline V lookup: CDR1 LNHDA, CDR2 SQIVND (reference sequence). This CDR3 has 19 amino acids. The CDR3 DNA reads TGTGCCAGTAATAACCTCCCCGGGACAGGGGTCGATCCTAATCGGCCCCAGCATTTT. This codes for CASNNLPGTGVDPNRPQHF.